This paragraph covers one TCR beta chain sequence. Antigen specificity is unknown. V trimming: 2 bases; J trimming: 4 bases; junction bases outside the gene matches: 6. This CDR3 is 16 amino acids long. The germline V gene encodes CDR1 SGHRS and CDR2 YFSETQ. This sample is drawn from a study of post-analysis software for immune sequencing data. Study background: Relapsing-remitting, secondary progressive and progressive-relapsing multiple sclerosis courses were included.

Sequencing libraries made from TCR beta cDNA carried unique molecular identifiers. A population of 1 to 10 million T cells gave rise to about half a million cDNA molecules. One entry per CDR3 protein results from TCRdb running MiXCR on the PCR reads. The table includes a few hundred thousand distinct CDR3 sequences, around 36% detected once. Overall study results and limits: Same-batch samples co-clustered strongly by F measure. Among multiple sclerosis patients, normalized Chao1 diversity was significantly below that of controls. TRBV5-6, TRBV5-1 and TRBV20-1 belonged to a set of roughly five TRBV segments that were more frequent in patients than controls.

The receptor's source is a girl under 18 with multiple sclerosis. The genes are TRBV5-1 and TRBJ2-3; 11 positions agree with TRBD1. Sequenced sample: blood. CDR3 nucleotide sequence: TGCGCCAGCAGCTTTTGGACAGGGGGCAGGCCAGATACGCAGTATTTT. This codes for CASSFWTGGRPDTQYF.